The rows below give T cell receptor beta chains drawn from one sample of a study of beta chain features in type 1 diabetes. Data came from immunoSEQ multiplex PCR; TCRdb stores just in-frame clones and leaves some out. The repertoire includes 130,000 to 150,000 clones, 10% to 15% of them detected once, and under 1.5% sits in the top ten. The sequenced sample consisted of central memory CD4+ T cells from blood. The origin of the receptors is a man aged 18 to 29 with type 1 diabetes. The CDR3 runs from the conserved cysteine through the conserved F or W. The D gene is left open where the match is weak. Not all rows give a size; the values are once, few, many and, for expanded clones, a class.

size	D	V	length	J	DNA	CDR3
.	.	TRBV11-3	11	TRBJ2-1	TGTGCCAGCAGCTTCACAGACGAGCAGTTCTTC	CASSFTDEQFF
few	.	TRBV14	14	TRBJ1-2	TGTGCCAGCAGCCACCTCCGACAGCCCTATGGCTACACCTTC	CASSHLRQPYGYTF
few	TRBD2	TRBV5-8	17	TRBJ2-1	TGTGCCAGCAGCTGGCTCCAGACTAGCGGGTTTTACAATGAGCAGTTCTTC	CASSWLQTSGFYNEQFF
.	.	TRBV4-1	13	TRBJ2-1	TGCGCCAGCAGCCAAGCCACAGGCCAAACTGCGTTCTTC	CASSQATGQTAFF
.	TRBD2	TRBV18	16	TRBJ2-1	TGTGCCAGCTCACCACAGGGACTAGCGGGGCACAATGAGCAGTTCTTC	CASSPQGLAGHNEQFF
.	.	TRBV27	14	TRBJ1-2	TGTGCCAGCAGTTTATCTCCAGGGAGCAATGGCTACACCTTC	CASSLSPGSNGYTF
few	TRBD1	TRBV10-3	15	TRBJ1-2	TGTGCCATCAGTGAGTCGGGACAGGGGGCGCAGGGCTACACCTTC	CAISESGQGAQGYTF
few	.	TRBV11-2	12	TRBJ2-5	TGTGCCGGCAGCTTAGGGGTTGGGACCCAGTACTTC	CAGSLGVGTQYF
.	.	TRBV5-1	15	TRBJ2-5	TGCGCCAGCAGTCCCGGACAGGACGGGGGAGAGACCCAGTACTTC	CASSPGQDGGETQYF
few	.	TRBV30	14	TRBJ1-5	TGTGCCTGGAGTCGACGGAACGTGGGCCAGCCCCAGCATTTT	CAWSRRNVGQPQHF
.	.	TRBV2	14	TRBJ2-7	TGTGCCAGCAGTGACGCGACAGGAGGCTACGAGCAGTACTTC	CASSDATGGYEQYF
.	.	TRBV12-5	13	TRBJ2-5	TGTGCTAGTGGTTCCTCCACCGGGGAGACCCAGTACTTC	CASGSSTGETQYF
.	.	TRBV13	11	TRBJ1-1	TGTGCCAGCAGCAAACAGTCAGAAGCTTTCTTT	CASSKQSEAFF
few	TRBD1	TRBV9	17	TRBJ1-6	TGTGCCAGCAGCGTAGTCGGTATTGGGGCAGGGGGGTCACCCCTCCACTTT	CASSVVGIGAGGSPLHF
few	.	TRBV18	13	TRBJ1-1	TGTGCCAGCTCATCAGGGATGAACACTGAAGCTTTCTTT	CASSSGMNTEAFF
.	.	TRBV18	15	TRBJ2-7	TGTGCCAGCTCACCAACTGCGGGCCCAACCCACGAGCAGTACTTC	CASSPTAGPTHEQYF
few	TRBD1	TRBV7-3	14	TRBJ1-2	TGTGCCAGCAGCCCCGACAGGGCTGCCTATGGCTACACCTTC	CASSPDRAAYGYTF
few	.	TRBV30	13	TRBJ1-6	TGTGCCTGGGGGCTCGGGAGAGAATCACCCCTCCACTTT	CAWGLGRESPLHF
.	.	TRBV9	15	TRBJ1-2	TGTGCCAGCAGCGTAGCGGGGGTAGCTAACTATGGCTACACCTTC	CASSVAGVANYGYTF
many	.	TRBV7-9	15	TRBJ1-6	TGTGCCAGCAGTCAAAGGGGGGCGCCGGATTCACCCCTCCACTTT	CASSQRGAPDSPLHF
few	.	TRBV4-1	16	TRBJ1-5	TGCGCCAGCAGCCGGGGGTCGGGGCTCAACAATCAGCCCCAGCATTTT	CASSRGSGLNNQPQHF
few	.	TRBV4-1	18	TRBJ1-5	TGCGCCAGCAGCCAAGATAAATGGCAGGGAGTCAGCAATCAGCCCCAGCATTTT	CASSQDKWQGVSNQPQHF
few	TRBD1	TRBV4-1	15	TRBJ1-1	TGCGCCAGCAGCCATAAGGACAGGGGGCGAGTGGAAGCTTTCTTT	CASSHKDRGRVEAFF
many	TRBD1	TRBV11-3	13	TRBJ2-3	TGTGCCAGCAGCGACACAGGGGCAGATACGCAGTATTTT	CASSDTGADTQYF
.	TRBD1	TRBV29-1	15	TRBJ2-7	TGCAGCGCCGGGTCCAACAGGGGGCCACTCTACGAGCAGTACTTC	CSAGSNRGPLYEQYF
.	TRBD1	TRBV6-5	15	TRBJ1-1	TGTGCCAGCAGACGACAGGGGGTAACGAACACTGAAGCTTTCTTT	CASRRQGVTNTEAFF
many	.	TRBV30	14	TRBJ1-6	TGTGCCTGGAGTGGGAGGTTCAATAATTCACCCCTCCACTTT	CAWSGRFNNSPLHF
.	TRBD2	TRBV6-1	19	TRBJ2-3	TGTGCCAGCAGTGGCCGGACTAGCGGGGGACTCCGTACCACAGATACGCAGTATTTT	CASSGRTSGGLRTTDTQYF
.	.	TRBV6-1	13	TRBJ2-1	TGTGCCAGCGGAGTCGGGATTTCAAATGAGCAGTTCTTC	CASGVGISNEQFF
.	TRBD1	TRBV5-4	18	TRBJ2-5	TGTGCCAGCAGCGACCCCCGAAGGGACAGGGGGACCCAAGAGACCCAGTACTTC	CASSDPRRDRGTQETQYF
few	.	TRBV5-1	12	TRBJ2-1	TGCGCCAGCAGCACACCGAGCGATGAGCAGTTCTTC	CASSTPSDEQFF
few	.	TRBV7-9	15	TRBJ1-1	TGTGCCAGCAGCCCCGAGAGGGCCGCGATTGCTGAAGCTTTCTTT	CASSPERAAIAEAFF
.	TRBD1	TRBV4-1	16	TRBJ1-2	TGCGCCAGCAGCCATGCCGGGACAGGGCTCGACTATGGCTACACCTTC	CASSHAGTGLDYGYTF
many	.	TRBV5-5	10	TRBJ1-2	TGTGCCAGCTCTGGCAGTGGCTACACCTTC	CASSGSGYTF
.	.	TRBV29-1	15	TRBJ2-7	TGCAGCGTTCAAGGCGGGGTGACGAGCTCCTACGAGCAGTACTTC	CSVQGGVTSSYEQYF
.	TRBD2	TRBV28	14	TRBJ2-5	TGTGCCAGCAGTCCAACGGGGGGTTTCGAGACCCAGTACTTC	CASSPTGGFETQYF
.	TRBD1	TRBV5-1	15	TRBJ1-1	TGCGCCAGCAGCTATGGACAGGGTATTAGGGCTGAAGCTTTCTTT	CASSYGQGIRAEAFF
few	TRBD1	TRBV29-1	13	TRBJ2-3	TGCAGCGTTGGACAGGGATTCACAGATACGCAGTATTTT	CSVGQGFTDTQYF
few	.	TRBV5-4	14	TRBJ2-5	TGTGCCAGCAGCTTGGACCAGGGGGGGCAGACCCAGTACTTC	CASSLDQGGQTQYF
few	TRBD1	TRBV4-1	14	TRBJ2-7	TGCGCCAGCGGTCGGACAGGGGGCTTCTACGAGCAGTACTTC	CASGRTGGFYEQYF
.	TRBD2	TRBV4-2	15	TRBJ2-5	TGTGCCAGCAGCCAAGCGGGGGGGCAGCGCGAGACCCAGTACTTC	CASSQAGGQRETQYF
few	.	TRBV2	12	TRBJ2-2	TGTGCCAGCTCACGGTCCACCGGGGAGCTGTTTTTT	CASSRSTGELFF
.	.	TRBV7-2	13	TRBJ2-7	TGTGCCAGCAGGGCCGTCCAGACCTACGAGCAGTACTTC	CASRAVQTYEQYF
.	TRBD1	TRBV27	15	TRBJ1-1	TGTGCCAGCAGTTTCCAAACAGGGGCGAACACTGAAGCTTTCTTT	CASSFQTGANTEAFF
.	.	TRBV5-6	11	TRBJ2-4	TGTGCCAGCAGCTTGGAAAACATTCAGTACTTC	CASSLENIQYF
few	.	TRBV2	14	TRBJ1-3	TGTGCCAGCAGCCCGCGAACGACGGGAAACACCATATATTTT	CASSPRTTGNTIYF
.	.	TRBV2	12	TRBJ1-1	TGTGCCAGCAAGGAATCGTTGTTCCGAGCTTTCTTT	CASKESLFRAFF
few	TRBD1	TRBV2	13	TRBJ2-1	TGTGCCAGCAGGGGAACAGGGGAAGGTGAGCAGTTCTTC	CASRGTGEGEQFF
.	.	TRBV5-8	14	TRBJ2-4	TGTGCCAGCAGCAGTGGGAAAGCCAAAAACATTCAGTACTTC	CASSSGKAKNIQYF
many	.	TRBV4-2	15	TRBJ1-1	TGTGCCAGCAGCCCCGACAGGACGACCGGGACTGAAGCTTTCTTT	CASSPDRTTGTEAFF
.	.	TRBV7-9	16	TRBJ1-2	TGTGCCAGCAGCTTAGGTGGGACGGGTACTAACTATGGCTACACCTTC	CASSLGGTGTNYGYTF